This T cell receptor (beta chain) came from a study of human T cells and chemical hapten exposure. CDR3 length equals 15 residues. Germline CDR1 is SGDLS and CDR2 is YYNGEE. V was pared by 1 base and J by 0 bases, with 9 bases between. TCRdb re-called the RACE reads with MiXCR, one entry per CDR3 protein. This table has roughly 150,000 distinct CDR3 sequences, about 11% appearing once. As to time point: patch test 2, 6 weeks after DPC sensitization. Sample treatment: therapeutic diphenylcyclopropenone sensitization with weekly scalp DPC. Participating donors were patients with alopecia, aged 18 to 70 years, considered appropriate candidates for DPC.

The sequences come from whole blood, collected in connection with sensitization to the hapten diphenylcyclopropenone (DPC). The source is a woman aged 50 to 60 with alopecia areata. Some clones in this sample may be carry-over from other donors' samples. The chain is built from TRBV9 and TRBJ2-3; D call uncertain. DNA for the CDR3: TGTGCCAGCAGCGTACTCCGTTTCAGCACAGATACGCAGTATTTT. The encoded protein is CASSVLRFSTDTQYF. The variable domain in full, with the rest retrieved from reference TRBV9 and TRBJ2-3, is DSGVTQTPKHLITATGQRVTLRCSPRSGDLSVYWYQQSLDQGLQFLIQYYNGEERAKGNILERFSAQQFPDLHSELNLSSLELGDSALYFCASSVLRFSTDTQYFGPGTRLTVL.